These 31 T cell receptor beta chains share one sample of origin, sequenced in a study of T cell responses to AZD1222 COVID-19 vaccine. Libraries were prepared by immunoSEQ multiplex PCR; TCRdb keeps only in-frame clonotypes and omits some of them. The sample records under 90,000 clones, approximately 83% being singletons. The specimen was peripheral blood, collected 28 days after the second AZD1222 dose. The source is an adult who received the AZD1222 COVID-19 vaccine.

The V call is TRBV24-1, the J call TRBJ2-3; D is undetermined. The CDR3 totals 12 residues. Germline CDR1 KGHDR, CDR2 SFDVKD. Trimming took off 5 bases at V and 2 bases at J, with 4 bases between the two ends. DNA of the CDR3: TGTGCCACCAGTGGTTTCACAGATACGCAGTATTTT. Its protein product is CATSGFTDTQYF.

This clone was picked up a small number of times. V is TRBV7-9 and J is TRBJ1-1; D gene unclear. V was shortened by 1 base and J by 0 bases, with 9 bases between the two germline ends. The CDR3 contains 15 residues. Germline V gene data show CDR1 as SEHNR and CDR2 as FQNEAQ (reference sequence). CDR3 sequence reads: CASSLVAAVNTEAFF. CDR3 sequence (DNA): TGTGCCAGCAGCTTAGTGGCAGCCGTGAACACTGAAGCTTTCTTT.

The rearrangement links TRBV6-2 or TRBV6-3 to TRBJ2-7, with D tentatively TRBD1 (6 bases). V was pared by 6 bases and J by 3 bases, with 21 bases between. The CDR3 runs to 16 residues. Germline V gives CDR1 MNHEY, CDR2 SVGEGT. CDR3 amino acids: CASSPFDRPPHYEQYF. CDR3 nucleotides: TGTGCCAGCAGCCCTTTCGACAGGCCGCCTCACTACGAGCAGTACTTC.

The chain links TRBV7-8 to TRBJ1-1; 7 bases fit TRBD1. The CDR3 is made up of 14 amino acids. The germline V gene has CDR1 SGHVS and CDR2 FQNEAQ. V shed 1 base and J 6 bases; nucleotides not matched to a gene: 5. CDR3 sequence: CASSLDRGFSEAFF. DNA of the CDR3: TGTGCCAGCAGCTTAGACAGGGGATTCTCTGAAGCTTTCTTT.

V usage is TRBV4-1 and J usage is TRBJ2-1, with a tentative D call TRBD1 (6 bases). The CDR3 runs 16 residues. The germline gives CDR1 MGHRA, CDR2 YSYEKL. V shed 4 bases and J shed 0 bases, with 13 bases lying between them. DNA for the CDR3: TGCGCCAGCAGCCCCTTCAGGGGCCTCTCCTACAATGAGCAGTTCTTC. This translates into CASSPFRGLSYNEQFF.

The CDR3, as DNA: TGTGCCAGCAGCTTAAACAGGTTTGGCTACACCTTC. Its protein product is CASSLNRFGYTF. The V call is TRBV7-2, the J call TRBJ1-2; possibly TRBD1 for D (5 bases). Trimming took 2 bases from V and 7 from J, leaving 8 bases between them. This CDR3 contains 12 residues. Germline values: CDR1 SGHTA, CDR2 FQGNSA.

V is TRBV6-1 and J is TRBJ2-1, with D possibly being TRBD1 (5 bases). In germline, CDR1 is MNHNS, CDR2 SASEGT. This CDR3 region has 15 residues. V was trimmed by 2 bases and J by 5 bases, leaving 13 bases between them. The CDR3 spells CASSEFYTGDNEQFF. DNA of the CDR3: TGTGCCAGCAGTGAATTCTATACAGGAGACAATGAGCAGTTCTTC.

This rearrangement joins TRBV27 to TRBJ2-7; 11 positions match TRBD1. The CDR3 totals 14 residues. V was pared by 4 bases and J by 7 bases, with 6 bases of the junction left unmatched. CDR1 MNHEY and CDR2 SMNVEV come from the germline V gene (reference sequence). As DNA, the CDR3 is TGTGCCAGCAGTTGGACAGGGGGCACAGGGGAGCAGTACTTC. It yields the protein CASSWTGGTGEQYF.

V and J are TRBV4-2 and TRBJ2-5, with TRBD1 matching 8 bases. With 2 bases clipped from V and 7 bases from J, the junction kept 18 bases outside the gene matches. Germline V gene lookup returns CDR1 LGHNA and CDR2 YNFKEQ. The CDR3 runs 18 residues. The CDR3 DNA is TGTGCCAGCAGCCAACCAAAGACCAGGGGGCCCCTTGGGTGGACCCAGTACTTC. Its translation: CASSQPKTRGPLGWTQYF.

The chain employs TRBV19 and TRBJ2-7; TRBD1 matches 9 bases. The CDR3 has 15 residues. J gave up 6 bases and V 5 bases, and 11 bases lay outside the gene matches. Germline V gene sequence: CDR1 LNHDA, CDR2 SQIVND (reference sequence). The CDR3, as DNA: TGTGCCAGTAGTCCTACCCCGGGACAGGGCCCCGAGCAGTACTTC. It codes for CASSPTPGQGPEQYF.

The V call is TRBV10-3, the J call TRBJ1-2; TRBD1 aligns across 7 bases. This CDR3 has 14 amino acids. Trimming at V came to 2 bases and at J to 4 bases, leaving 4 bases not matched to a gene. Germline CDR1 and CDR2: ENHRY and SYGVKD. CDR3 sequence (DNA): TGTGCCATCAGTGAGACGACAGGGAGCTATGGCTACACCTTC. Translation gives CAISETTGSYGYTF.

The chain couples TRBV6-5 to TRBJ1-4; no clear D. This CDR3 contains 13 residues. Germline assignment: CDR1 MNHEY and CDR2 SVGAGI. V was clipped by 4 bases and J by 1 base, with 4 bases between them. CDR3 sequence reads: CASSWGTNEKLFF. The DNA for the CDR3 is TGTGCCAGCAGTTGGGGAACTAATGAAAAACTGTTTTTT.

The chain combines TRBV4-1 with TRBJ2-5; D is perhaps TRBD1 (6 bases). The germline V gene has CDR1 MGHRA and CDR2 YSYEKL. Trimming stripped 4 bases from V and 2 bases from J, with 8 bases between. The CDR3 is 13 amino acids. CDR3 sequence (DNA): TGCGCCAGCAGCCGAGGACAGCAAGAGACCCAGTACTTC. The encoded protein is CASSRGQQETQYF.

V and J are TRBV3-1 (or the pseudogene TRBV3-2) and TRBJ2-5; D perhaps matches TRBD2 (6 bases). Germline CDR1 reads LGHDT; CDR2 reads YNNKEL (reference sequence). The V gene lost 4 bases and the J gene lost 3 bases, with 9 bases spanning the gap. CDR3 length: 13 amino acids. For the CDR3, the DNA is TGTGCCAGCAGCCCTCCGGGAGAAGAGACCCAGTACTTC. The encoded protein is CASSPPGEETQYF.

The rearrangement links TRBV7-2 to TRBJ1-1, with no clear D. The germline gives CDR1 SGHTA, CDR2 FQGNSA. The length of the CDR3 is 14 residues. Between the trimmed V and J ends, which lost 0 bases and 11 bases, there was a span of 16 bases. CDR3: CASSLAASGKEAFF. The CDR3 DNA sequence: TGTGCCAGCAGCTTAGCAGCTTCGGGGAAGGAGGCTTTCTTT.

The rearrangement joins TRBV4-1 to TRBJ1-2, with 7 bases aligning to TRBD1. CDR1 and CDR2 (germline): MGHRA, YSYEKL. The CDR3 runs to 15 residues. V lost 3 bases, J lost 2 bases, and 6 bases stayed unmatched. CDR3 DNA sequence: TGCGCCAGCAGCCACGGTAAGACAGGGAACTATGGCTACACCTTC. This codes for CASSHGKTGNYGYTF.

CDR3 DNA: TGTGCCAGCAGACAGGGCCCACCCTACAATGAGCAGTTCTTC. It translates to CASRQGPPYNEQFF. The rearrangement joins TRBV21-1 to TRBJ2-1; the table's D gene call, TRBD1, was not cross checked with the DNA. TRBV21-1 is given as a pseudogene. This CDR3 comprises 14 residues.

The chain is built from TRBV4-2 and TRBJ2-7, with D perhaps TRBD2 (6 bases). The CDR3 runs to 15 residues. The V end lost 4 bases, the J end lost 0 bases, and 13 bases lay between the germline ends. Germline CDR1 LGHNA, CDR2 YNFKEQ. CDR3 loop: CASSPSPAGSYEQYF. DNA for the CDR3: TGTGCCAGCAGCCCAAGCCCAGCGGGCTCCTACGAGCAGTACTTC.

V and J are TRBV6-5 and TRBJ2-5; 8 bases align to TRBD1. V lost 0 bases, J lost 4 bases, and 7 bases stayed unmatched. The CDR3 is 16 residues long. The germline gives CDR1 MNHEY, CDR2 SVGAGI. CDR3 sequence (DNA): TGTGCCAGCAGTTACTCGAGCAGGGGGCTAGGAGAGACCCAGTACTTC. Amino acids: CASSYSSRGLGETQYF.

The rearrangement joins TRBV27 to TRBJ1-3; 9 nucleotides agree with TRBD1. V dropped 5 bases and J dropped 0; count of bases not matched to a gene: 26. There are 23 residues in the CDR3. The germline V gene encodes CDR1 MNHEY and CDR2 SMNVEV (reference sequence). In DNA form, the CDR3 reads TGTGCCAGCAGTCTCCCCCGGGACAGGGAAAGTAAACTCGCCACCATCTCTGGAAACACCATATATTTT. It specifies CASSLPRDRESKLATISGNTIYF.

The chain combines TRBV5-6 with TRBJ2-7; possible D gene TRBD2, 7 bases. CDR1 SGHDT and CDR2 YYEEEE come from the germline V gene. V was cut by 5 bases and J by 2 bases, with 26 bases left in between. CDR3 size: 18 residues. Here the CDR3 reads CASSYHYSVGGGTYEQYF. The CDR3 DNA reads TGTGCCAGCAGTTACCACTACTCCGTAGGGGGGGGAACCTACGAGCAGTACTTC.

The chain combines TRBV24-1 with TRBJ1-1, with D possibly TRBD1 on 5 matching bases. The CDR3 loop spans 15 amino acids. V lost 4 bases to trimming and J lost 4 bases, with 15 bases between them. Germline loops: CDR1 KGHDR, CDR2 SFDVKD. The CDR3 sequence is CATSEETGAVTEAFF. The DNA for the CDR3 is TGTGCCACCAGTGAGGAAACCGGGGCCGTCACTGAAGCTTTCTTT.

The rearrangement uses TRBV6-5 and TRBJ1-2, with a possible D match to TRBD1 (6 bases). V gave up 6 bases and J gave up 6 bases, with 11 bases separating them. Per germline, CDR1 MNHEY and CDR2 SVGAGI. CDR3 size: 12 residues. The CDR3 nucleotides read TGTGCCAGCAGCAGGGGACCAGATGGCTACACCTTC. Its protein product is CASSRGPDGYTF.

This clone was counted only a few times. The genes are TRBV6-5 and TRBJ1-1; 7 nucleotides align to TRBD1. The CDR3 is 14 residues long. The J segment lost 5 bases and the V segment lost 2 bases, leaving 5 bases of the junction unmatched. Germline V gene sequence: CDR1 MNHEY, CDR2 SVGAGI. Here the CDR3 DNA reads TGTGCCAGCAGTTACGACAGGGCCTCTACTGAAGCTTTCTTT. Its translation: CASSYDRASTEAFF.

This clone showed up just once. V usage is TRBV28 and J usage is TRBJ2-1; weak D call: TRBD1 (6 bases). The V gene lost 2 bases and the J gene lost 13 bases, with 27 bases spanning the gap. The CDR3 extends over 17 amino acids. Per the germline V gene, CDR1 is MDHEN and CDR2 is SYDVKM. The CDR3: CASSLGLQGNLESGQFF. The CDR3 DNA sequence: TGTGCCAGCAGTTTAGGGCTACAGGGTAATTTGGAGTCTGGCCAGTTCTTC. The full variable domain, in which reference TRBV28 and TRBJ2-1 provide the parts outside the CDR3, is DVKVTQSSRYLVKRTGEKVFLECVQDMDHENMFWYRQDPGLGLRLIYFSYDVKMKEKGDIPEGYSVSREKKERFSLILESASTNQTSMYLCASSLGLQGNLESGQFFGPGTRLTVL.

V usage is TRBV19 and J usage is TRBJ1-1, with 7 bases that match TRBD1. The CDR3 has 11 amino acids. V lost 10 bases, J lost 8 bases, and 7 bases stayed unmatched. CDR1 is LNHDA, CDR2 SQIVND, per germline (reference sequence). The DNA of the CDR3 is TGTGCCACCTCGACAGGGCCCGAAGCTTTCTTT. This translates into CATSTGPEAFF.

The V and J genes are TRBV7-9 and TRBJ1-6; TRBD1 is a possible D gene (5 bases). V was trimmed by 11 bases and J by 7 bases, leaving 9 bases between them. Germline CDR1 is SEHNR and CDR2 is FQNEAQ (reference sequence). The CDR3 runs 11 residues. The DNA for the CDR3 is TGTGCCGGTGGACAAAATTCACCCCTCCACTTT. This sequence encodes CAGGQNSPLHF.

The J gene is TRBJ1-5, the V gene TRBV5-4; D is unresolved. The CDR3 contains 14 residues. From germline, CDR1 is SGHNT and CDR2 YYREEE (reference sequence). The germline V and J ends were trimmed by 5 bases and 5 bases, with 14 bases remaining between them. The CDR3 protein is CASRFQVGDQPQHF. The CDR3 DNA is TGTGCCAGCAGATTTCAGGTCGGGGATCAGCCCCAGCATTTT.

The gene calls are TRBV3-1 (or the pseudogene TRBV3-2) and TRBJ2-1, with 7 bases that match TRBD1. The V segment lost 5 bases and the J segment 4 bases; nucleotides outside the gene matches: 8. This CDR3 region has 15 residues. CDR1 is LGHDT, CDR2 YNNKEL, per germline (reference sequence). CDR3 coding DNA: TGTGCCAGCAGCGTCCGACAGGGAAGTTACAATGAGCAGTTCTTC. It is translated as CASSVRQGSYNEQFF.

V usage is TRBV18 and J usage is TRBJ1-4; a weak D match, TRBD1 (6 bases). There are 15 residues in the CDR3. The V gene's germline CDR1 is KGHSH and CDR2 LQKENI. V lost 5 bases and J lost 4, with 14 bases in between. CDR3 in amino acids: CASSLDRLDNEKLFF. The CDR3 DNA sequence: TGTGCCAGCTCATTGGACAGACTAGATAATGAAAAACTGTTTTTT.

The chain employs TRBV7-8 and TRBJ2-5; 9 bases fit TRBD2. Germline V gives CDR1 SGHVS, CDR2 FQNEAQ. The CDR3 is 15 residues long. The ends lost 3 bases at V and 1 base at J; junction bases unmatched: 3. DNA for the CDR3: TGTGCCAGCAGCTTTCTAGCGGGGACCCAAGAGACCCAGTACTTC. Protein sequence: CASSFLAGTQETQYF.